The entry below gives a single T cell receptor beta chain sequence along with its context. Its specificity is unknown. Two oligonucleotides, mixed equimolar, formed the beta constant-region primer covering TRBC1 and TRBC2. Four rounds of PCR amplified the ligated cDNA using nested alpha and beta constant-region primers plus SP2. TCRdb called the UMI-ligation and nested PCR reads again in MiXCR, with one record for every CDR3 protein. The sample includes over 110,000 distinct CDR3 sequences, about 20% of them seen just once. After CD4 positive bead selection, the CD4-negative fraction gave CD8 T cells. This specimen comes from a study of naive and memory T cell subsets. Study-level results: Over 95% of naive TCR sequences appeared only once after error correction, unlike memory subsets. Naive repertoires, especially CD8, held a few larger clonotypes, possibly memory cells re-expressing CD45RA. Naive and memory repertoire findings lacked a ground truth for validation.

This TCR came from a human donor in good health. The sequenced material came from naive CD8+ T cells from blood.

In DNA, the CDR3 is TGTGCCAGCAGTTTTGTAAGTGGACAAGAAAAACTGTTTTTT. Residues: CASSFVSGQEKLFF. The chain has TRBV27 and TRBJ1-4; possible D gene TRBD1, 5 bases. Germline V lookup: CDR1 MNHEY, CDR2 SMNVEV (reference sequence). This CDR3 contains 14 residues. Trimming cost V 3 bases and J 8 bases, with 13 bases left between them. The entire variable domain, with the rest obtained from reference TRBV27 and TRBJ1-4, is as follows: EAQVTQNPRYLITVTGKKLTVTCSQNMNHEYMSWYRQDPGLGLRQIYYSMNVEVTDKGDVPEGYKVSRKEKRNFPLILESPSPNQTSLYFCASSFVSGQEKLFFGSGTQLSVL.